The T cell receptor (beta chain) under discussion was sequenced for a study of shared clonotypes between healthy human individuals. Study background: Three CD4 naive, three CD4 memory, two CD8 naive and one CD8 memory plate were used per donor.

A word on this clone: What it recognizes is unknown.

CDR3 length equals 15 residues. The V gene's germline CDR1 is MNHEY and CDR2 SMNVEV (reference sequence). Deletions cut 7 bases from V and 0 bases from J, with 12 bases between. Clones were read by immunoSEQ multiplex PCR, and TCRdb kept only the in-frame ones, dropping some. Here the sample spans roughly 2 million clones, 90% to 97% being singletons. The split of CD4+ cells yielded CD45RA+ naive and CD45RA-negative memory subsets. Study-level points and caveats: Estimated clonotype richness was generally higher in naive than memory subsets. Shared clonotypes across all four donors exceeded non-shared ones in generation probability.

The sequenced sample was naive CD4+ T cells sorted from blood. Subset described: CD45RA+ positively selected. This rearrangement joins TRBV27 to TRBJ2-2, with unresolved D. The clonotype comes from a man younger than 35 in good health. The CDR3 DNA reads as TGTGCCAGCACTGTGGTACATCCGAACACCGGGGAGCTGTTTTTT. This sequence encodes CASTVVHPNTGELFF.